The rows below give T cell receptor beta chains drawn from one sample of a study of CD8 T cells in Susac syndrome. TCRdb reprocessed the immunoSEQ multiplex PCR reads via MiXCR and lists one record per CDR3 protein. The data show some 150,000 distinct CDR3 sequences, less than 97% seen once. Material for sequencing was CD8+ T cells from PBMCs. The source of these receptors is a human donor with multiple sclerosis. The CDR3 runs from the conserved cysteine through the conserved F or W. D genes are given only for firm matches. The listing skips clone size in some rows; elsewhere it reads once, few, many or a size class.

j_gene	d_gene	abundance	v_gene	CDR3nt	CDR3aa
TRBJ2-3	NA	NA	TRBV4-1	TGCGCCAGCAGCCAACCCGGGACTCCAAGCACAGATACGCAGTATTTT	CASSQPGTPSTDTQYF
TRBJ1-1	TRBD1	NA	TRBV7-9	TGTGCCAGCAGCACAGGGACAGCAACGAACACTGAAGCTTTCTTT	CASSTGTATNTEAFF
TRBJ2-7	NA	NA	TRBV7-3	TGTGCCAGCAGCTTAACCCCCAAGAGAAACTACGAGCAGTACTTC	CASSLTPKRNYEQYF
TRBJ1-2	NA	NA	TRBV29-1	TGCAGCGTTGAACGGAATGGCTACACCTTC	CSVERNGYTF
TRBJ2-1	NA	once	TRBV29-1	TGCAGCGTGTCCTCCGGGACGCCCCGTTACAATGAGCAGTTCTTC	CSVSSGTPRYNEQFF
TRBJ1-1	NA	NA	TRBV27	TGTGCCAGCAGTCCCGGAGTCGTGAACACTGAAGCTTTCTTT	CASSPGVVNTEAFF
TRBJ2-2	NA	NA	TRBV6-5	TGTGCCAGCAGCCAGGTTGCGACCACCGGGGAGCTGTTTTTT	CASSQVATTGELFF
TRBJ1-2	NA	NA	TRBV12-3/TRBV12-4	TGTGCCAGCAGTCCAGGAAGGTGGCATGGCTACACCTTC	CASSPGRWHGYTF
TRBJ2-3	TRBD2	NA	TRBV7-2	TGTGCCAGCAGCTTAGTCCTAGCGGGGAGCACAGATACGCAGTATTTT	CASSLVLAGSTDTQYF
TRBJ1-2	NA	NA	TRBV27	TGTGCCAGCAGTTTAGGGGTTAACCCCGGATATGGCTACACCTTC	CASSLGVNPGYGYTF
TRBJ2-5	TRBD1	NA	TRBV29-1	TGCAGCGCCCGGGTTGGACAGGGTTGGGAGACCCAGTACTTC	CSARVGQGWETQYF
TRBJ2-7	NA	NA	TRBV30	TGTGCCTTGGACAAAACCACCTACGAGCAGTACTTC	CALDKTTYEQYF
TRBJ2-5	NA	NA	TRBV5-1	TGCGCCAGCAGCTTGAAGGGACAAGAGACCCAGTACTTC	CASSLKGQETQYF
TRBJ2-4	NA	NA	TRBV20-1	TGCAGTGCGTCCAGGCTAGCCAAAAACATTCAGTACTTC	CSASRLAKNIQYF
TRBJ2-1	NA	NA	TRBV29-1	TGCAGCGTGCAAGGTCAAGCAGTCGATGAGCAGTTCTTC	CSVQGQAVDEQFF
TRBJ2-1	TRBD1	NA	TRBV6-1	TGTGCCAGCAGCCCTACCGAGGACAGGGCGGCCGGCAATGAGCAGTTCTTC	CASSPTEDRAAGNEQFF